The 27 T cell receptor beta chains in this list originate from one sample, sequenced in a study of cytomegalovirus exposure and HLA in healthy donors. It was with 60 Vbeta and 13 Jbeta primers that the PCR ran. TCRdb's copy holds only in-frame clones and misses some; the assay was immunoSEQ multiplex PCR. Found here are some 69,000 clones, under 85% of them singletons; the top ten hold nearly 3%. Sequencing was performed on PBMCs. These receptors originate from a woman aged 25-40 years in good health and CMV-seronegative.

This chain connects TRBV27 to TRBJ2-1; TRBD2 is a possible D gene (5 bases). There are 13 residues in the CDR3. V lost 2 bases, J lost 7 bases, and 9 bases lay in between. Looked up from germline, CDR1 is MNHEY and CDR2 is SMNVEV (reference sequence). The CDR3 region is CASSLGLANEQFF. CDR3 DNA sequence: TGTGCCAGCAGTTTAGGGTTAGCGAATGAGCAGTTCTTC.

This rearrangement joins TRBV7-2 to TRBJ2-5; 7 bases are a match to TRBD2. The CDR3 has 13 amino acids. Germline V CDR1 and CDR2: SGHTA, FQGNSA. Trimming cost V 5 bases and J 2 bases; bases outside gene matches: 2. The CDR3 DNA reads as TGTGCCAGCAGCGGGGGGGGTCAAGAGACCCAGTACTTC. Residues: CASSGGGQETQYF.

The V and J genes are TRBV6-6 and TRBJ1-5; 8 bases line up with TRBD1. CDR1 is MNHNY, CDR2 SVGAGI, per germline (reference sequence). The CDR3 loop spans 15 amino acids. The V and J ends lost 1 base and 2 bases, in that order; junction bases with no gene match: 1. The CDR3: CASSYLGQGNQPQHF. CDR3 DNA: TGTGCCAGCAGTTACTTGGGACAGGGCAATCAGCCCCAGCATTTT.

The J gene is TRBJ1-2, the V gene TRBV10-3, with a possible D match to TRBD1 (5 bases). Per germline, CDR1 ENHRY and CDR2 SYGVKD. This CDR3 spans 11 amino acids. V was pared by 6 bases and J by 8 bases, with 10 bases between. This CDR3 reads CAIRTEEGYTF. DNA for the CDR3: TGTGCCATCAGGACAGAGGAGGGCTACACCTTC.

The V gene is TRBV29-1, the J gene TRBJ2-1; 8 nucleotides match TRBD2. Unmatched junction bases numbered 5, after V lost 4 bases and J lost 0 bases. Germline CDR1 SQVTM, CDR2 ANQGSEA. This CDR3 comprises 15 residues. The CDR3 DNA reads TGCAGCGTTGCTGGGACTAGGAGCTCCTACAATGAGCAGTTCTTC. Its protein product is CSVAGTRSSYNEQFF.

The rearrangement links TRBV7-2 to TRBJ2-7; the match to TRBD2 covers 7 bases. There are 16 residues in the CDR3. V shed 1 base, J shed 0 bases, and the junction held 6 bases outside the gene matches. Germline lookup yields CDR1 SGHTA and CDR2 FQGNSA. The CDR3 loop is CASSLVSAGASYEQYF. The DNA of the CDR3 is TGTGCCAGCAGCTTAGTGTCGGCGGGAGCCTCCTACGAGCAGTACTTC.

This chain connects TRBV7-2 to TRBJ2-1, with a weak D call TRBD2 (7 bases). The V gene's germline CDR1 is SGHTA and CDR2 FQGNSA. The CDR3 is 13 amino acids. The V and J ends lost 7 bases and 9 bases respectively, with 16 bases between them. DNA for the CDR3: TGTGCCAGCACCGAGGGGGGGAGGAGTGAGCAGTTCTTC. It yields the protein CASTEGGRSEQFF.

The rearrangement joins TRBV6-5 to TRBJ1-5, with 9 bases lining up with TRBD1. The V gene end was trimmed by 6 bases and the J gene end by 3 bases; junction bases not matched to a gene: 6. This CDR3 contains 15 residues. CDR1 and CDR2 from the germline V gene are MNHEY and SVGAGI. This chain's CDR3 is CASSSGQGNNQPQHF. For the CDR3, the DNA is TGTGCCAGCAGCTCGGGACAGGGAAACAATCAGCCCCAGCATTTT.

The chain combines TRBV6-6 with TRBJ1-6, with 7 bases that match TRBD1. CDR1 MNHNY and CDR2 SVGAGI come from the germline V gene (reference sequence). The trim removed 5 bases at V and 7 bases at J, leaving 8 bases unmatched. The CDR3 runs to 15 residues. CDR3 in DNA: TGTGCCAGCAGTGGTCGACAGGGAAGAAATTCACCCCTCCACTTT. This translates into CASSGRQGRNSPLHF.

The chain couples TRBV7-8 to TRBJ1-3; the D is unclear. Germline V lookup: CDR1 SGHVS, CDR2 FQNEAQ. CDR3 length: 11 residues. The ends were cut back, 6 bases at V and 3 bases at J, with 3 bases in the middle. The CDR3 here is CASSLGNTIYF. CDR3 sequence (DNA): TGTGCCAGCAGTCTTGGAAACACCATATATTTT.

The table lists this clone with a count of one. The chain uses TRBV7-2 and TRBJ2-6, with D maybe TRBD2 (6 bases). This CDR3 has 16 residues. The germline V gene has CDR1 SGHTA and CDR2 FQGNSA. V lost 7 bases, J lost 4 bases, and 17 bases lay in between. The CDR3 DNA sequence: TGTGCCAGCACCCCTCCTGGCGGGACCGGGGCCAACGTCCTGACTTTC. This codes for CASTPPGGTGANVLTF. Based on the CDR3 plus reference TRBV7-2 and TRBJ2-6, the full variable domain is GAGVSQSPSNKVTEKGKDVELRCDPISGHTALYWYRQSLGQGLEFLIYFQGNSAPDKSGLPSDRFSAERTGGSVSTLTIQRTQQEDSAVYLCASTPPGGTGANVLTFGAGSRLTVL.

This clone turned up a few times. The V call is TRBV14, the J call TRBJ2-3; 7 bases match TRBD2. Germline assignment: CDR1 SGHDN and CDR2 FVKESK. This CDR3 spans 16 amino acids. V was pared by 7 bases and J by 2 bases, with 12 bases of the junction left unmatched. The CDR3 region has the DNA TGTGCCAGCACCCTCGGGGGGACCATATCCACAGATACGCAGTATTTT. Protein: CASTLGGTISTDTQYF.

The chain uses TRBV7-9 and TRBJ1-1; D may be TRBD1 (5 bases). This CDR3 is built from 16 residues. V lost 6 bases and J 0 bases, leaving 17 bases between the germline ends. CDR1 is SEHNR, CDR2 FQNEAQ, per germline (reference sequence). The CDR3 bases are TGTGCCAGCAGACTCACCGGGGGTCCGATGAACACTGAAGCTTTCTTT. Translated, it gives CASRLTGGPMNTEAFF.

This chain uses TRBV7-8 with TRBJ1-2; 9 bases agree with TRBD1. Germline CDR1 and CDR2: SGHVS and FQNEAQ. V was clipped by 1 base and J by 8 bases; unmatched bases: 5. The CDR3 extends over 14 amino acids. The CDR3 spells CASSLGTGAGGYTF. Written as DNA, the CDR3 is TGTGCCAGCAGCTTAGGGACAGGGGCTGGAGGCTACACCTTC.

This chain uses TRBV18 with TRBJ2-4; D call uncertain. Looked up from germline, CDR1 is KGHSH and CDR2 is LQKENI. V was clipped by 3 bases and J by 4 bases, with 10 bases between them. The length of the CDR3 is 14 residues. The CDR3 bases are TGTGCCAGCTCACCCGACCGAGCGAAAAACATTCAGTACTTC. Its translation is CASSPDRAKNIQYF.

V is TRBV29-1 and J is TRBJ1-2; D perhaps matches TRBD1 (5 bases). The CDR3 runs to 13 residues. Germline V gives CDR1 SQVTM, CDR2 ANQGSEA. The V end was cut by 2 bases, the J end by 6 bases, with 13 bases between. CDR3 protein: CSVESGTPDGYTF. The DNA of the CDR3 is TGCAGCGTTGAATCGGGGACTCCCGATGGCTACACCTTC.

The chain joins TRBV11-2 to TRBJ2-7; a possible D gene is TRBD1 (6 bases). CDR3 length equals 15 residues. From germline, CDR1 is SGHAT and CDR2 FQNNGV. V shed 5 bases and J shed 3 bases, with 17 bases lying between them. CDR3 sequence: CASSLAGGFGYEQYF. DNA for the CDR3: TGTGCCAGCAGCCTCGCTGGGGGCTTCGGCTACGAGCAGTACTTC.

The chain recombines TRBV2 with TRBJ1-1; D remains unclear. V lost 6 bases and J lost 0, with 17 bases in between. The CDR3 contains 16 residues. CDR1 SNHLY and CDR2 FYNNEI come from the germline V gene. The CDR3 sequence is CASSGTGKGMNTEAFF. The CDR3, as DNA: TGTGCCAGCAGCGGAACGGGGAAGGGAATGAACACTGAAGCTTTCTTT.

This chain connects TRBV5-6 to TRBJ1-2, with D tentatively TRBD1 (5 bases). Germline values: CDR1 SGHDT, CDR2 YYEEEE. CDR3 length: 16 residues. Trimming cost V 4 bases and J 2 bases, with 18 bases left between them. CDR3 bases: TGTGCCAGCAGCGCCGGCTCCTGGGGCTTAAACTATGGCTACACCTTC. Amino acid sequence: CASSAGSWGLNYGYTF.

The chain uses TRBV6-5 and TRBJ2-7, with 7 bases lining up with TRBD1. Trimming cost V 7 bases and J 4 bases; bases outside gene matches: 10. This CDR3 has 14 amino acids. The germline V gene encodes CDR1 MNHEY and CDR2 SVGAGI. CDR3 protein: CASTRGRGQYEQYF. CDR3 in DNA: TGTGCCAGCACCCGAGGAAGGGGGCAGTACGAGCAGTACTTC.

The CDR3 loop reads CASRSLPGTGMRTEAFF. The CDR3 DNA is TGTGCCAGCAGGTCGCTACCCGGGACAGGGATGAGGACTGAAGCTTTCTTT. The chain is built from TRBV28 and TRBJ1-1, with TRBD1 matching 9 bases. The germline CDR1 and CDR2 sequences are MDHEN and SYDVKM. V was clipped by 6 bases and J by 5 bases; unmatched bases: 16. The length of the CDR3 is 17 residues.

The genes are TRBV30 and TRBJ1-2; TRBD1 might be the D (5 bases). V was trimmed by 8 bases and J by 4 bases, leaving 14 bases between them. Germline-derived CDR1 and CDR2 are GTSNPN and SVGIG (reference sequence). CDR3 length: 12 amino acids. DNA of the CDR3: TGTGCCAGCCACCACAGGATCTATGGCTACACCTTC. Amino acids: CASHHRIYGYTF.

This clone was counted a few times. The CDR3: CAISERQVSAEAFF. CDR3 DNA: TGTGCCATCAGTGAGCGGCAGGTGTCGGCTGAAGCTTTCTTT. The rearrangement joins TRBV10-3 to TRBJ1-1, with unresolved D. Between the trimmed V and J ends, which lost 2 bases and 6 bases, there was a span of 13 bases. The CDR3 extends over 14 amino acids. CDR1 is ENHRY, CDR2 SYGVKD, per germline.

The CDR3 loop reads CASSLAFPGGSYNEQFF. CDR3 sequence (DNA): TGTGCCAGCAGCTTAGCGTTCCCGGGAGGATCCTACAATGAGCAGTTCTTC. V and J are TRBV7-8 and TRBJ2-1; TRBD2 matches at 7 bases. The CDR3 length is 17 residues. The J segment lost 1 base and the V segment lost 0 bases, leaving 6 bases of the junction unmatched. Germline CDR1 reads SGHVS; CDR2 reads FQNEAQ.

This chain joins TRBV4-1 and TRBJ1-1, with D possibly being TRBD1 (6 bases). Germline CDR1 MGHRA, CDR2 YSYEKL. The germline V and J ends were trimmed by 0 bases and 4 bases, with 12 bases remaining between them. The CDR3 totals 15 residues. The CDR3 here is CASSQDEGRGTEAFF. CDR3 in DNA: TGCGCCAGCAGCCAAGATGAAGGCAGGGGCACTGAAGCTTTCTTT.

The rearrangement uses TRBV19 and TRBJ2-7; 8 nucleotides match TRBD2. With V trimmed by 11 bases and J by 3 bases, 18 bases remained unmatched. This CDR3 has 16 amino acids. CDR1 and CDR2 from the germline V gene are LNHDA and SQIVND (reference sequence). CDR3 nucleotide sequence: TGTGCCGGCTCCCCAGGAGGAATAGCGGGGATCTACGAGCAGTACTTC. This encodes CAGSPGGIAGIYEQYF.

The table lists this clone with a count of one. The rearrangement links TRBV5-6 to TRBJ2-7; TRBD1 might be the D (6 bases). The CDR3 extends over 12 amino acids. The V end lost 4 bases, the J end lost 6 bases, and 11 bases lay between the germline ends. The germline CDR1 and CDR2 sequences are SGHDT and YYEEEE. CDR3 loop: CASSVGRGEQYF. The CDR3 DNA reads as TGTGCCAGCAGCGTCGGCAGGGGCGAGCAGTACTTC.